This record covers a single T cell receptor (beta chain). Its specificity is not known. For each CDR3 protein, TCRdb gives one entry from its re-call of the 5' RACE reads, without DNA. The specimen's table records around 140,000 distinct CDR3 sequences. Germline V gene data show CDR1 as ENHRY and CDR2 as SYGVKD. The CDR3 is made up of 15 amino acids. This specimen comes from a study of T cells expressing NK-cell markers. Overall study findings and caveats: These same clonotypes (in four donors) also led the CD3+CD56-NKG2C+ fraction. It is unclear if expanded NKG2C-expressing clones target HCMV antigens. The share of CD8+ T cells held by dominant NKG2C+ clonotypes was about 1.0-7.5% in roughly 6 donors.

V is TRBV10-3 and J is TRBJ2-1; the D call from TCRdb, TRBD2, cannot be confirmed without DNA. Sequencing input: blood T cells: a sorted CD56 or NKG2C T cell subset, CD4+ or CD8+ T cells, or bulk PBMC T cells (not recorded which). This receptor was identified in a man aged 18 to 29 in good health. The chain's CDR3 is CAIGPVGVAGNEQFF.